Sequencing of this TCR beta chain was carried out in a study of blood T cell repertoires in COVID-19. Sequencing was performed with immunoSEQ multiplex PCR; in TCRdb, only in-frame clones are kept and a portion is missing. Among 310,000 or so clones, about nine tenths were seen once, and the ten largest hold 1%. The sequencing sample was made of peripheral blood. The sequence came from a man over 45 with active or convalescent COVID-19.

CDR3 sequence reads: CASSPPGQGIVNTIYF. CDR3 bases: TGTGCCAGCAGCCCCCCGGGACAGGGGATTGTCAACACCATATATTTT. The genes are TRBV25-1 and TRBJ1-3; 10 bases align to TRBD1. With V trimmed by 6 bases and J by 7 bases, 12 bases remained unmatched. The CDR3 spans 16 residues. From germline, CDR1 is MGHDK and CDR2 SYGVNS.